The rows below give T cell receptor beta chains drawn from one sample of a study of OX40 agonist ivuxolimab in advanced cancers. Repertoires were generated with immunoSEQ multiplex PCR, while TCRdb's copy carries only in-frame clones and drops some. This table has approximately 61,000 clones, 80% appearing once. The material sequenced was CD4+ or CD8+ T cells sorted from blood, taken in a trial of the OX40 agonist ivuxolimab. The receptors come from an adult with an advanced solid tumor such as melanoma, head and neck, liver or kidney cancer. The CDR3 runs from the conserved cysteine through the conserved F or W. Each record gives: CDR3 DNA, CDR3 protein, V gene, J gene, clone size, D gene. The D gene is left open where the match is weak. Rows give clone size only sometimes, using once, few, many, or a class for an expanded clone.

DNA: TGTGCCACCAGCAGATGGAAAAGGATAGAAAAACTGTTTTTT; CDR3: CATSRWKRIEKLFF; V: TRBV15; J: TRBJ1-4; size: NA; D: NA
DNA: TGTGCCAGCAGTCGGACAGGGAAGAACTATGGCTACACCTTC; CDR3: CASSRTGKNYGYTF; V: TRBV6-5; J: TRBJ1-2; size: NA; D: TRBD1
DNA: TGTGTCCAGGGGCACATTCAGTACTTC; CDR3: CVQGHIQYF; V: TRBV2; J: TRBJ2-4; size: once; D: NA
DNA: TGTGCCAGCTCACCAGTAACAGATACGCAGTATTTT; CDR3: CASSPVTDTQYF; V: TRBV18; J: TRBJ2-3; size: medium-sized; D: NA
DNA: TGTGCCAGCAGCCGAGGGCTAGCGGGAAGCTCCTACGAGCAGTACTTC; CDR3: CASSRGLAGSSYEQYF; V: TRBV4-2; J: TRBJ2-7; size: NA; D: TRBD2
DNA: TGTGCCAGCTCACCGACTACAGGGAATCTTTACTACGAGCAGTACTTC; CDR3: CASSPTTGNLYYEQYF; V: TRBV18; J: TRBJ2-7; size: NA; D: NA
DNA: TGTGCCTGGAGTCGCCAGGGAAATGAGCAGTTCTTC; CDR3: CAWSRQGNEQFF; V: TRBV30; J: TRBJ2-1; size: NA; D: NA
DNA: TGTGCCAGCAGTGCTTCCGCGGGTAAAGGTCAGCCCCAGCATTTT; CDR3: CASSASAGKGQPQHF; V: TRBV6-1; J: TRBJ1-5; size: NA; D: NA
DNA: TGTGCCAGCACCACGACAGGGGGGCACGGGGAGCTGTTTTTT; CDR3: CASTTTGGHGELFF; V: TRBV2; J: TRBJ2-2; size: once; D: TRBD1
DNA: TGTGCCACTAAAATCGGGACCTCGAACACTGAAGCTTTCTTT; CDR3: CATKIGTSNTEAFF; V: TRBV19; J: TRBJ1-1; size: NA; D: NA
DNA: TGTGCCAGCAGCCACCTCAAACAGGGTGGGAGCACAGATACGCAGTATTTT; CDR3: CASSHLKQGGSTDTQYF; V: TRBV4-2; J: TRBJ2-3; size: NA; D: NA
DNA: TGTGCCAGCTCACCACCAGGTTCCTACGAGCAGTACTTC; CDR3: CASSPPGSYEQYF; V: TRBV18; J: TRBJ2-7; size: NA; D: NA
DNA: TGTGCCAGCAGCCCCGGACAGAAGAATTCACCCCTCCACTTT; CDR3: CASSPGQKNSPLHF; V: TRBV9; J: TRBJ1-6; size: NA; D: NA
DNA: TGTGCCAGCAGCTTAGGAGCGGGGGGCTCTAGCAATGAGCAGTTCTTC; CDR3: CASSLGAGGSSNEQFF; V: TRBV7-9; J: TRBJ2-1; size: once; D: TRBD2
DNA: TGTGCCTGGACCCAGGGGGCAGGACCCGTTTATGGCTACACCTTC; CDR3: CAWTQGAGPVYGYTF; V: TRBV30; J: TRBJ1-2; size: few; D: TRBD1
DNA: TGCGCCAGCAGCTGGAGGCTAGGGGAGCAAGAGACCCAGTACTTC; CDR3: CASSWRLGEQETQYF; V: TRBV5-1; J: TRBJ2-5; size: NA; D: NA
DNA: TGTGCCAGCAGCCCACAGGGCTCTGGAAACACCATATATTTT; CDR3: CASSPQGSGNTIYF; V: TRBV11-3; J: TRBJ1-3; size: NA; D: NA
DNA: TGTGCCAGCAGCTTCGCAGGGGCAGAAAAACTGTTTTTT; CDR3: CASSFAGAEKLFF; V: TRBV11-1; J: TRBJ1-4; size: NA; D: NA
DNA: TGTGCCAGCAGGCAAGGGACCCGAGATGAGGGTGAAGCTTTCTTT; CDR3: CASRQGTRDEGEAFF; V: TRBV5-4; J: TRBJ1-1; size: NA; D: NA
DNA: TGTGCCAGCAGTGAACAGGGGTCGACAGATACGCAGTATTTT; CDR3: CASSEQGSTDTQYF; V: TRBV6-1; J: TRBJ2-3; size: NA; D: NA
DNA: TGTGCCAGCAGCGCATTAACCGGGGAGCTGTTTTTT; CDR3: CASSALTGELFF; V: TRBV5-6; J: TRBJ2-2; size: NA; D: NA
DNA: TGTGCCAGCACCCTGCAGGACAGCTCCTACAATGAGCAGTTCTTC; CDR3: CASTLQDSSYNEQFF; V: TRBV7-9; J: TRBJ2-1; size: NA; D: NA
DNA: TGTGCCAGCAGCACCGAAAGGGGTAGGGAGCAGTTCTTC; CDR3: CASSTERGREQFF; V: TRBV7-2; J: TRBJ2-1; size: NA; D: NA
DNA: TGTGCCAGTAGTATAGCAGGGGGTCATCAGCCCCAGCATTTT; CDR3: CASSIAGGHQPQHF; V: TRBV19; J: TRBJ1-5; size: once; D: TRBD1
DNA: TGTGCCAGCAGCTTCGGGACGGATAATGGCTACACCTTC; CDR3: CASSFGTDNGYTF; V: TRBV5-5; J: TRBJ1-2; size: NA; D: NA
DNA: TGTGCCAGCTCCTCAGGCCTCGCGTCAGAAAAACTGTTTTTT; CDR3: CASSSGLASEKLFF; V: TRBV18; J: TRBJ1-4; size: NA; D: NA
DNA: TGTGCCAGCAGCTTAGATCCGGGCAGCTCCTACGAGCAGTACTTC; CDR3: CASSLDPGSSYEQYF; V: TRBV11-2; J: TRBJ2-7; size: NA; D: NA
DNA: TGTGCCAGCAGCTTGGGCCAGGGGATTCCTGAAGCTTTCTTT; CDR3: CASSLGQGIPEAFF; V: TRBV5-4; J: TRBJ1-1; size: NA; D: NA
DNA: TGTGCCAGCTCACCGCTCCTTGCGGGGGGCACAGATACGCAGTATTTT; CDR3: CASSPLLAGGTDTQYF; V: TRBV18; J: TRBJ2-3; size: NA; D: TRBD2
DNA: TGTGCCAGCAGCTTATACGCGGGACAGGGGTTTCCAACTAATGAAAAACTGTTTTTT; CDR3: CASSLYAGQGFPTNEKLFF; V: TRBV7-9; J: TRBJ1-4; size: NA; D: TRBD1
DNA: TGTGCCAGCTCCGAAGGTGGGAGACAAGGGGCCGAGCAGTACTTC; CDR3: CASSEGGRQGAEQYF; V: TRBV6-5; J: TRBJ2-7; size: NA; D: NA
DNA: TGTGCCATCAGTAACGGGGGGCCATACAATGAGCAGTTCTTC; CDR3: CAISNGGPYNEQFF; V: TRBV10-3; J: TRBJ2-1; size: once; D: NA
DNA: TGCGCCAGCAGCCAAGATTGGAGGCAGCCCCAGCATTTT; CDR3: CASSQDWRQPQHF; V: TRBV4-1; J: TRBJ1-5; size: NA; D: NA
DNA: TGTGCCAGCAGCTTAGCGGCGGGGGGAACAGATACGCAGTATTTT; CDR3: CASSLAAGGTDTQYF; V: TRBV7-2; J: TRBJ2-3; size: NA; D: TRBD2
DNA: TGCGCCAGCAGCCAGGGACAGTTCTCTGGAAACACCATATATTTT; CDR3: CASSQGQFSGNTIYF; V: TRBV5-1; J: TRBJ1-3; size: NA; D: TRBD1
DNA: TGCGCCAGCAGCCGACAGGGGGCGGGAGAGACCCAGTACTTC; CDR3: CASSRQGAGETQYF; V: TRBV5-1; J: TRBJ2-5; size: NA; D: TRBD1
DNA: TGTGCCAGCAGCCTATCGCCCGCAGGGATCTATGGCTACACCTTC; CDR3: CASSLSPAGIYGYTF; V: TRBV5-4; J: TRBJ1-2; size: NA; D: NA